What follows are 2 T cell receptor beta chains derived from one specimen sequenced in a study of blood T cell repertoires in COVID-19. Only in-frame clones appear in the TCRdb table, and some are missing; sequencing was by immunoSEQ multiplex PCR. The data hold about 65,000 clones, with about 94% observed a single time. The source material was peripheral blood. Receptors were obtained from a man in his 70s with active COVID-19.

The chain carries TRBV7-2 and TRBJ1-2; TRBD1 agrees at 7 bases. CDR1 is SGHTA and CDR2 is FQGNSA in the germline V gene. V was clipped by 1 base and J by 0 bases; unmatched bases: 5. The CDR3 is 16 amino acids. The CDR3 region has the DNA TGTGCCAGCAGCTTAGAGGGGGCGGTCGCTAACTATGGCTACACCTTC. Protein product: CASSLEGAVANYGYTF.

The chain links TRBV6-5 to TRBJ2-2; the match to TRBD1 covers 7 bases. V was clipped by 5 bases and J by 6 bases; unmatched bases: 3. Germline V lookup: CDR1 MNHEY, CDR2 SVGAGI. The CDR3 totals 13 residues. The CDR3 protein is CASSPQGAGELFF. Here the CDR3 DNA reads TGTGCCAGCAGTCCCCAGGGGGCCGGGGAGCTGTTTTTT.